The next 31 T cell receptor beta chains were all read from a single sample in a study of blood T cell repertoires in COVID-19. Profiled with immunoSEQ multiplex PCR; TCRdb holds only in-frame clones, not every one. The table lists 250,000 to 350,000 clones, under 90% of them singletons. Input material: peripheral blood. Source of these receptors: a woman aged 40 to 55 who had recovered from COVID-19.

Here the CDR3 reads CASSLDTYGYTF. CDR3 DNA sequence: TGCGCCAGCAGCTTGGACACCTATGGCTACACCTTC. The V call is TRBV5-1, the J call TRBJ1-2; no clear D gene. Germline V CDR1 and CDR2: SGHRS, YFSETQ. The V end was cut by 0 bases, the J end by 4 bases, with 4 bases between. This CDR3 is built from 12 residues.

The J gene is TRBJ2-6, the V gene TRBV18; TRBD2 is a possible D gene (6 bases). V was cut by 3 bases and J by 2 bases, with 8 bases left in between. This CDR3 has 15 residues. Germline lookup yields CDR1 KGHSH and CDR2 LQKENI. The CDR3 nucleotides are TGTGCCAGCTCACCGCCGGGGGCTGGGGCCAACGTCCTGACTTTC. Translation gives CASSPPGAGANVLTF.

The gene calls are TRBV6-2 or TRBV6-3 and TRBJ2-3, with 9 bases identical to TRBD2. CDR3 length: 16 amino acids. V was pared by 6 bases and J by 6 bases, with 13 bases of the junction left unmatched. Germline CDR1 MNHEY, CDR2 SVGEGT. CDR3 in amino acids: CASSPSYTSGQDTQYF. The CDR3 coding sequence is TGTGCCAGCAGCCCATCATACACTAGCGGGCAGGATACGCAGTATTTT.

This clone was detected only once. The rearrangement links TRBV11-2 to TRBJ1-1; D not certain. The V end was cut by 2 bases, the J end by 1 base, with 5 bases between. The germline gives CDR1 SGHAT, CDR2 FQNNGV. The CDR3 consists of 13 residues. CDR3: CASSLSGNTEAFF. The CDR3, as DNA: TGTGCCAGCAGCTTATCAGGGAACACTGAAGCTTTCTTT.

The CDR3 DNA sequence: TGTGCCACCAGTGGGGCCAGTTTCAATGAGCAGTTCTTC. It yields the protein CATSGASFNEQFF. The rearrangement joins TRBV24-1 to TRBJ2-1, with D unclear. The CDR3 consists of 13 residues. The V and J ends lost 5 bases and 6 bases respectively, with 10 bases between them. CDR1 is KGHDR and CDR2 is SFDVKD in the germline V gene.

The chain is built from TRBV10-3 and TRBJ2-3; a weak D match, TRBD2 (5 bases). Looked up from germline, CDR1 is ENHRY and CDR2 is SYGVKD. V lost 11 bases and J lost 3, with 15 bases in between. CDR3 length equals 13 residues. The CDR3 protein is CASSWDGTDTQYF. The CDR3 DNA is TGTGCCTCTAGCTGGGATGGGACAGATACGCAGTATTTT.

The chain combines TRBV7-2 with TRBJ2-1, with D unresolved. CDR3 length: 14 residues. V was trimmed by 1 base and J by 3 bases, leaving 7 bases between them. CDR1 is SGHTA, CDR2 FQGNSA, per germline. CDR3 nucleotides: TGTGCCAGCAGCTTAGTTGCAGACTACAATGAGCAGTTCTTC. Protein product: CASSLVADYNEQFF.

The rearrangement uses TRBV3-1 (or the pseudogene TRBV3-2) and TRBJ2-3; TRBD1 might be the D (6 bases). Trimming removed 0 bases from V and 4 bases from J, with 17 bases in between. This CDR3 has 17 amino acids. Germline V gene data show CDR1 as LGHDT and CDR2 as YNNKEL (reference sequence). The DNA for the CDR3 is TGTGCCAGCAGCCAAGACCAGGCCGCAGGGGTGGCAGATACGCAGTATTTT. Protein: CASSQDQAAGVADTQYF.

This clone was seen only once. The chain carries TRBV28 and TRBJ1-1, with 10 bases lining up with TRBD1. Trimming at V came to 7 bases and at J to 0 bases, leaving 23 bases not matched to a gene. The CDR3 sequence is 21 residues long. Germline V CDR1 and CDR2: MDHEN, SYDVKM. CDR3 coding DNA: TGTGCCAGCATTGACGTGGAGGACGGGACAGGGGTCGAACTCATGAACACTGAAGCTTTCTTT. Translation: CASIDVEDGTGVELMNTEAFF.

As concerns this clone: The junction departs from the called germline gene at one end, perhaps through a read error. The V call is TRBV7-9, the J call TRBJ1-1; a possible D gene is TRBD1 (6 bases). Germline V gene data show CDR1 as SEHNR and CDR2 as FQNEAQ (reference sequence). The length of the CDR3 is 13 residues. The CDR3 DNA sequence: TGTGCCAGCACCAAAAGGGGGAACCCTGAAGCTTTCTTT. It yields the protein CASTKRGNPEAFF.

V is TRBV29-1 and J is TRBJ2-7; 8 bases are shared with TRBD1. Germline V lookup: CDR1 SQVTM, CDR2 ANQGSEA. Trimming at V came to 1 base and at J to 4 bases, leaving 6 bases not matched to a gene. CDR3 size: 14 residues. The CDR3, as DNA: TGCAGCGTTGAAGCCCAGGGGGCAGGTTACGAGCAGTACTTC. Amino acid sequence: CSVEAQGAGYEQYF.

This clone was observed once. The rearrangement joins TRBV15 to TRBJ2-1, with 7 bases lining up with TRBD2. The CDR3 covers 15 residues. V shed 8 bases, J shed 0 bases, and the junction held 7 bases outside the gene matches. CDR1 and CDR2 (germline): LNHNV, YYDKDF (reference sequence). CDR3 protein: CATARAGDSYNEQFF. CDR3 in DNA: TGTGCCACCGCCCGGGCGGGGGACTCCTACAATGAGCAGTTCTTC.

CDR3: CASSPGLAFEQYF. CDR3 coding DNA: TGTGCCAGCTCGCCGGGACTAGCCTTCGAGCAGTACTTC. The chain employs TRBV18 and TRBJ2-7; 9 nucleotides match TRBD2. The CDR3 sequence is 13 residues long. J gave up 6 bases and V 6 bases, and 6 bases lay outside the gene matches. In germline, CDR1 is KGHSH, CDR2 LQKENI. Complete variable domain (other parts from reference TRBV18 and TRBJ2-7): NAGVMQNPRHLVRRRGQEARLRCSPMKGHSHVYWYRQLPEEGLKFMVYLQKENIIDESGMPKERFSAEFPKEGPSILRIQQVVRGDSAAYFCASSPGLAFEQYFGPGTRLTVT.

CDR3 protein: CAWSSSGDTQYF. DNA for the CDR3: TGTGCCTGGAGTAGTTCAGGAGATACGCAGTATTTT. The rearrangement links TRBV30 to TRBJ2-3; D gene uncertain. This CDR3 has 12 residues. V was clipped by 2 bases and J by 5 bases, with 8 bases between them. The germline gives CDR1 GTSNPN, CDR2 SVGIG (reference sequence).

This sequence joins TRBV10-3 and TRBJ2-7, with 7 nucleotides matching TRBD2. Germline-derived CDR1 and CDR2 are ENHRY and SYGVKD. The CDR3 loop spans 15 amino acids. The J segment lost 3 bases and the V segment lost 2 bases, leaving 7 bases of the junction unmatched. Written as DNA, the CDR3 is TGTGCCATCAGTGAGGGCGCGGGGGTCCGCTACGAGCAGTACTTC. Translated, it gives CAISEGAGVRYEQYF.

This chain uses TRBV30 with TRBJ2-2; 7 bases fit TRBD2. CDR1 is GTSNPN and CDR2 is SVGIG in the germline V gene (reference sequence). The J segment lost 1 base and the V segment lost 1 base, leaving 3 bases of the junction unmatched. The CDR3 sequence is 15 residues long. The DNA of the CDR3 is TGTGCCTGGAGTGGCGGGAGTGGGAACACCGGGGAGCTGTTTTTT. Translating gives CAWSGGSGNTGELFF.

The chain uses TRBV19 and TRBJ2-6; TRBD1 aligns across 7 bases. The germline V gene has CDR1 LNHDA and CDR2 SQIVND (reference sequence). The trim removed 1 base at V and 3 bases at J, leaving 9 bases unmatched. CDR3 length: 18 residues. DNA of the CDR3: TGTGCCAGTAGTATAGGACAGGGCCCTTTTCTTGGGGCCAACGTCCTGACTTTC. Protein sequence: CASSIGQGPFLGANVLTF.

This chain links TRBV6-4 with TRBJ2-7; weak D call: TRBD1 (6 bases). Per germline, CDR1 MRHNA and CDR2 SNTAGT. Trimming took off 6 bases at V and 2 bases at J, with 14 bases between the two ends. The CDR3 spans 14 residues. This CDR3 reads CASRLTGTPYEQYF. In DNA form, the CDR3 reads TGTGCCAGCAGATTAACAGGGACGCCCTACGAGCAGTACTTC.

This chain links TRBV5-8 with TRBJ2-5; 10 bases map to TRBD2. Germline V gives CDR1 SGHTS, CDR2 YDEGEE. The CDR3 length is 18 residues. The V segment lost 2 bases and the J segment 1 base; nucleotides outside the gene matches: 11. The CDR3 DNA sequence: TGTGCCAGCAGCTTTGCTGTATTAGCGGGAGGAGTCCAAGAGACCCAGTACTTC. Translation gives CASSFAVLAGGVQETQYF.

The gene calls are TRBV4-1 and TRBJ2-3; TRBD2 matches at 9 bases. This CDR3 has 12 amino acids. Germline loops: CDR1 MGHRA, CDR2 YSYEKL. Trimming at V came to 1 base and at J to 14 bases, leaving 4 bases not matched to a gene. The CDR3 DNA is TGCGCCAGCAGCCAAGGGACTAGCGAACTGTATTTT. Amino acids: CASSQGTSELYF.

CDR3 loop: CASSLLAGTSYNEQFF. CDR3 nucleotides: TGCGCCAGCAGCTTGCTAGCGGGCACCTCCTACAATGAGCAGTTCTTC. The chain recombines TRBV5-1 with TRBJ2-1; TRBD2 matches 8 bases. This CDR3 contains 16 residues. CDR1 and CDR2 from the germline V gene are SGHRS and YFSETQ. The V and J ends lost 1 base and 0 bases, in that order; junction bases with no gene match: 3.

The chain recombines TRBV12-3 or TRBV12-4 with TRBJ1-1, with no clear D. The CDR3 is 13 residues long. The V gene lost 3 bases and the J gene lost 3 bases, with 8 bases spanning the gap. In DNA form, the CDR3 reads TGTGCCAGCAGTTTGAGACGGGACACTGAAGCTTTCTTT. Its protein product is CASSLRRDTEAFF.

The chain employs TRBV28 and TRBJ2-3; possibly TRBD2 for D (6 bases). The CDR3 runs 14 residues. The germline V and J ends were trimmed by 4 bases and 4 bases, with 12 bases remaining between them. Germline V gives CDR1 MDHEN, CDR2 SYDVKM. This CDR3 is CASSSELAADTQYF. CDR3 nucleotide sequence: TGTGCCAGCAGTTCGGAACTAGCCGCAGATACGCAGTATTTT.

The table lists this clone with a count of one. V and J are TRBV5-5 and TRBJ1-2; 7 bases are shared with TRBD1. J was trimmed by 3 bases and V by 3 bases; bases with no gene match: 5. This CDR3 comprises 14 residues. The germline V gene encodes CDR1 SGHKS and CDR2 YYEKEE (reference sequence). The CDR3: CASSSPDRDYGYTF. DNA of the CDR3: TGTGCCAGCAGCTCTCCTGACAGGGACTATGGCTACACCTTC.

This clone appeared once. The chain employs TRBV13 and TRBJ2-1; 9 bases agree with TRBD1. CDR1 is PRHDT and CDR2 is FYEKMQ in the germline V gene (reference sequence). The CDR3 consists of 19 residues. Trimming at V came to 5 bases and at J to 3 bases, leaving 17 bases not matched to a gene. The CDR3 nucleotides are TGTGCCAGCAGCCGGACCGGGACAGGGTCGGTTTTTTTCTACAATGAGCAGTTCTTC. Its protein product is CASSRTGTGSVFFYNEQFF. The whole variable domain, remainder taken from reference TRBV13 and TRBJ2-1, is AAGVIQSPRHLIKEKRETATLKCYPIPRHDTVYWYQQGPGQDPQFLISFYEKMQSDKGSIPDRFSAQQFSDYHSELNMSSLELGDSALYFCASSRTGTGSVFFYNEQFFGPGTRLTVL.

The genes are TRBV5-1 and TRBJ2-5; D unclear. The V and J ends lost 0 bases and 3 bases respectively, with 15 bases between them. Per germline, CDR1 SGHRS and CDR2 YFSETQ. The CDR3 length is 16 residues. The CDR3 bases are TGCGCCAGCAGCTTGGAGAGTTGGCTAGAGGAAGAGACCCAGTACTTC. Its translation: CASSLESWLEEETQYF. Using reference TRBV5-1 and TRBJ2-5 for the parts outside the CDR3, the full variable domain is KAGVTQTPRYLIKTRGQQVTLSCSPISGHRSVSWYQQTPGQGLQFLFEYFSETQRNKGNFPGRFSGRQFSNSRSEMNVSTLELGDSALYLCASSLESWLEEETQYFGPGTRLLVL.

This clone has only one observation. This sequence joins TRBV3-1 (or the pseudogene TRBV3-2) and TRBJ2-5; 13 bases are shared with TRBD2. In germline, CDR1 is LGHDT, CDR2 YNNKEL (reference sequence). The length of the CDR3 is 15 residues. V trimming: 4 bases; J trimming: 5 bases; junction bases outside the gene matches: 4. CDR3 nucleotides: TGTGCCAGCAGCCGGACTAGCGGGAGCTTGGAGACCCAGTACTTC. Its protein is CASSRTSGSLETQYF.

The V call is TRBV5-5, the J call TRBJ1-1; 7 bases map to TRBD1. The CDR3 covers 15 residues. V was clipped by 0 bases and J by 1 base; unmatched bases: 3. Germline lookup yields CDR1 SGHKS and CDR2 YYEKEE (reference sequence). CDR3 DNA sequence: TGTGCCAGCAGCTTGGCCGGGACAGCGAACACTGAAGCTTTCTTT. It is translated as CASSLAGTANTEAFF.

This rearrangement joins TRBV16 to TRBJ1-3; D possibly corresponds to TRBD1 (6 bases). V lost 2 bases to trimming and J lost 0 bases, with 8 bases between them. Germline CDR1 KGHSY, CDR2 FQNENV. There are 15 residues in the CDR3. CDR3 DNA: TGTGCCAGCAGCCAAGGACAGTTCTCTGGAAACACCATATATTTT. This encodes CASSQGQFSGNTIYF.

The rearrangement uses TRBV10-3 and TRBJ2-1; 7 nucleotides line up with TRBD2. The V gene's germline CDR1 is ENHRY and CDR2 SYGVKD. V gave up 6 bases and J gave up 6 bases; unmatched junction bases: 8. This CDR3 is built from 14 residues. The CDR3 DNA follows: TGTGCCATCAGCCTGGGGGGGGTAAGCAATGAGCAGTTCTTC. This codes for CAISLGGVSNEQFF.

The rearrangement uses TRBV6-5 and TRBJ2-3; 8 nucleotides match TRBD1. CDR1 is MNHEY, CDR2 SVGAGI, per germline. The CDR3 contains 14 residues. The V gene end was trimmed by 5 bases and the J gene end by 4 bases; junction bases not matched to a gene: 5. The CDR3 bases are TGTGCCAGCAGTCCACGGGACAGGCCAGATACGCAGTATTTT. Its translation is CASSPRDRPDTQYF.